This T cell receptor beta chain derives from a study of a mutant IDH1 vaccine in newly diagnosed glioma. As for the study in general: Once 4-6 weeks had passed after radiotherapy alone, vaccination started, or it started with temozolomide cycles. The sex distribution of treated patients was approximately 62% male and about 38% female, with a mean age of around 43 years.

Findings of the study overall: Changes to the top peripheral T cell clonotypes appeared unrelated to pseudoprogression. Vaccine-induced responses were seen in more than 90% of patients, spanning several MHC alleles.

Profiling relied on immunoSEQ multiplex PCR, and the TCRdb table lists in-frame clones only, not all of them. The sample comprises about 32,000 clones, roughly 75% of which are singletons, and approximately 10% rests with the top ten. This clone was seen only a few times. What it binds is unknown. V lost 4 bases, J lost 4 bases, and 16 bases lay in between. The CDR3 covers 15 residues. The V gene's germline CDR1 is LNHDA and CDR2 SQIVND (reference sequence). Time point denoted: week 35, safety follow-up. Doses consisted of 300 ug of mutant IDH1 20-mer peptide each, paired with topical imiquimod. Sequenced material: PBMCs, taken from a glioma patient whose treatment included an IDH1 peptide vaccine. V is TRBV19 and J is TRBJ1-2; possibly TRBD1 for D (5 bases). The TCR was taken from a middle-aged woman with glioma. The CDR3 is CASSNQGREGYGYTF. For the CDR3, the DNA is TGTGCCAGTAGTAACCAGGGACGGGAAGGCTATGGCTACACCTTC.